This T cell receptor beta chain derives from a study of blood T cell repertoires in COVID-19. Clinical histories supplied by participants themselves formed the basis of cohort assignment. The CDR3 sequence is 15 residues long. Germline V lookup: CDR1 GTSNPN, CDR2 SVGIG (reference sequence). Trimming left V 4 bases short and J 4 bases short, with 18 bases between. The table came from immunoSEQ multiplex PCR; TCRdb's copy has only in-frame clones and leaves some out. The sample has 200,000 to 300,000 clones, about 89% seen once. The sequenced sample consisted of PBMCs or T cells enriched from blood (not recorded which). The source is a woman in her late teens or twenties who had recovered from COVID-19. V usage is TRBV30 and J usage is TRBJ2-3, with unresolved D. The CDR3 region has the DNA TGTGCCTGGAATTATGGTACGGTTAGCCCAGATACGCAGTATTTT. The encoded protein is CAWNYGTVSPDTQYF.